The 5 T cell receptor beta chains below all came from one sample that was sequenced in a study of cytomegalovirus exposure and HLA in healthy donors. PCR amplification relied on 60 Vbeta primers (plus 13 Jbeta primers). The protocol was immunoSEQ multiplex PCR, while the TCRdb copy is restricted to in-frame clones and leaves out a portion. There are about 190,000 clones in the sample; 65% to 90% occur only once, and around 0.3% lies in the top ten. Input material: PBMCs. The receptors stem from a woman aged 30 to 39 in good health and CMV-seronegative.

The chain is built from TRBV5-1 and TRBJ2-2, with TRBD1 matching 7 bases. V lost 2 bases to trimming and J lost 5 bases; unmatched junction nucleotides: 3. The CDR3 extends over 14 amino acids. Germline values: CDR1 SGHRS, CDR2 YFSETQ. The CDR3 DNA is TGCGCCAGCAGCTTCACAGGGGCGACCGGGGAGCTGTTTTTT. Its translation is CASSFTGATGELFF.

The rearrangement uses TRBV5-1 and TRBJ2-7; D is unresolved. Germline CDR1 SGHRS, CDR2 YFSETQ. CDR3 size: 15 residues. V dropped 4 bases and J dropped 1 base, with 15 bases sitting between them. The CDR3 reads CASSPSPSDSYEQYF. DNA of the CDR3: TGCGCCAGCAGCCCCTCTCCCAGTGATTCCTACGAGCAGTACTTC.

This chain links TRBV5-1 with TRBJ2-1, with D perhaps TRBD2 (6 bases). This CDR3 has 15 residues. The germline V gene has CDR1 SGHRS and CDR2 YFSETQ. Trimming stripped 4 bases from V and 1 base from J, with 12 bases between. CDR3 bases: TGCGCCAGCAGCCTAGGTGGGGGGTCCTACAATGAGCAGTTCTTC. Protein product: CASSLGGGSYNEQFF.

This clone was observed a single time. The chain combines TRBV11-2 with TRBJ1-5, with 7 bases aligning to TRBD1. The germline gives CDR1 SGHAT, CDR2 FQNNGV. There are 18 residues in the CDR3. The V segment lost 0 bases and the J segment 0 bases; nucleotides outside the gene matches: 8. The CDR3 is CASSLDLGTAYSNQPQHF. In DNA, the CDR3 is TGTGCCAGCAGCTTAGATCTAGGGACAGCTTATAGCAATCAGCCCCAGCATTTT.

This sequence joins TRBV29-1 and TRBJ1-5; 7 bases align to TRBD1. Germline V gives CDR1 SQVTM, CDR2 ANQGSEA. The CDR3 extends over 12 amino acids. V shed 7 bases, J shed 7 bases, and the junction held 7 bases outside the gene matches. The CDR3 region has the DNA TGCAGCGGTGGACAGGTTGGGCAGCCCCAGCATTTT. It yields the protein CSGGQVGQPQHF.